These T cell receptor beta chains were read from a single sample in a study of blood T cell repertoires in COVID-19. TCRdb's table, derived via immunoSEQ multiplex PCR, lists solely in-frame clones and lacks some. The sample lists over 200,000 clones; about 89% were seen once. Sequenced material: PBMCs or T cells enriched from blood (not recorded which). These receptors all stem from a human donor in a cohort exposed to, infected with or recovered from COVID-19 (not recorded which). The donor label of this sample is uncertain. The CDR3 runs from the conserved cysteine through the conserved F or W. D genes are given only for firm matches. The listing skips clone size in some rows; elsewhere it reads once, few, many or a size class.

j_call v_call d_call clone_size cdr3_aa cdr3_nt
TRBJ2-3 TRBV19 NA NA CASSSAGTSTDTQYF TGTGCCAGTAGTTCTGCGGGGACTAGCACAGATACGCAGTATTTT
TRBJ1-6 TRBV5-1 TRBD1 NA CASSLAYRDRGSPLHF TGCGCCAGCAGCTTGGCTTACCGGGACAGGGGATCACCCCTCCACTTT
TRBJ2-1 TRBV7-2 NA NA CASSLWRENEQFF TGTGCCAGCAGCTTGTGGAGGGAAAATGAGCAGTTCTTC
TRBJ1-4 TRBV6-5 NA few CASSYAATAVNEKLFF TGTGCCAGCAGTTACGCTGCGACAGCAGTAAATGAAAAACTGTTTTTT
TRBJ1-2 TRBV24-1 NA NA CATSDSGSGVWGYTF TGTGCCACCAGTGACTCCGGGTCGGGTGTTTGGGGCTACACCTTC
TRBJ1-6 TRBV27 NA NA CASSSITEGQGPLHF TGTGCCAGCAGTTCAATTACCGAGGGCCAAGGACCCCTCCACTTT
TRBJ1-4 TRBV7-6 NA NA CASSLFSGRGEKLFF TGTGCCAGCAGCTTATTCTCAGGACGGGGGGAAAAACTGTTTTTT
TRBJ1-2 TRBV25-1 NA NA CASSEAGSHKPYGYTF TGTGCCAGCAGTGAGGCAGGGTCTCATAAACCCTATGGCTACACCTTC
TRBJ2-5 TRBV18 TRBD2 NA CASSPRLAGVEETQYF TGTGCCAGCTCACCACGGCTAGCGGGGGTCGAGGAGACCCAGTACTTC
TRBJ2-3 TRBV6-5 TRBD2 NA CASSYFSGGAADTQYF TGTGCCAGCAGTTACTTTAGCGGGGGGGCAGCAGATACGCAGTATTTT
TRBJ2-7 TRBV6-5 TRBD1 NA CASSYGTGGSYEQYF TGTGCCAGCAGTTACGGGACAGGGGGCTCCTACGAGCAGTACTTC
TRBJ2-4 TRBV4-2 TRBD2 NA CASSQTPSGGAKIQYF TGTGCCAGCAGCCAAACCCCTAGCGGGGGGGCGAAGATTCAGTACTTC
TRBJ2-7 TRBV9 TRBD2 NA CASSVGSGVAYEQYF TGTGCCAGCAGCGTAGGGAGCGGGGTGGCCTACGAGCAGTACTTC
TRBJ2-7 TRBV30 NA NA CAWSADSMGEQYF TGTGCCTGGAGTGCGGACAGTATGGGTGAGCAGTACTTC
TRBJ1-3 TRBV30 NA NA CAWSSSGNTIYF TGTGCCTGGAGTAGTAGTGGAAACACCATATATTTT
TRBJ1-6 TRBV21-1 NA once CASSKARGQGRFAYNSPLHF TGTGCCAGCAGCAAAGCGAGGGGACAGGGGAGGTTTGCCTATAATTCACCCCTCCACTTT
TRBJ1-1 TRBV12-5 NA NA CASGRGVSTEAFF TGTGCTAGTGGCCGGGGGGTATCCACTGAAGCTTTCTTT
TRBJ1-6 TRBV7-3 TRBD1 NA CASSPPDRVNSPLHF TGTGCCAGCAGCCCCCCAGACAGGGTCAATTCACCCCTCCACTTT
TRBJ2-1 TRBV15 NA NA CATSLSSSYNEQFF TGTGCCACCTCCTTATCGAGCTCCTACAATGAGCAGTTCTTC
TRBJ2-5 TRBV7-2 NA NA CASSSPCRDSRTQYF TGTGCCAGCAGCTCCCCTTGTCGGGACTCCCGGACCCAGTACTTC
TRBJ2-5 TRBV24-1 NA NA CATSAAGAQETQYF TGTGCCACCAGTGCGGCGGGGGCCCAAGAGACCCAGTACTTC